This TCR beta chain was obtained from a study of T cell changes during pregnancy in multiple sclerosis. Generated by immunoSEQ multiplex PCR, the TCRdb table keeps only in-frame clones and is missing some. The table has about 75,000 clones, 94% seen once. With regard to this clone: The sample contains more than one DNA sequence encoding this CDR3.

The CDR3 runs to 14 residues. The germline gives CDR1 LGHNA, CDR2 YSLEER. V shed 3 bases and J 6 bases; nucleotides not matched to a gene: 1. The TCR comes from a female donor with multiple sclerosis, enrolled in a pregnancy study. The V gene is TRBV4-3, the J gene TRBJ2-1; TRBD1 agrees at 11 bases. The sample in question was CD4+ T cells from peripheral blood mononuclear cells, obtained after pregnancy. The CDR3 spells CASSQGTGGNEQFF. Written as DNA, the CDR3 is TGCGCCAGCAGCCAGGGGACAGGGGGCAATGAGCAGTTCTTC.